This T cell receptor (beta chain) comes out of a study of cytomegalovirus exposure and HLA in healthy donors (dated by TCRdb to 2015 to 2018). Some background on the complete study: In an earlier analysis of 550 to 750 of the donors, 250 to 350 Gb of sequence data and 100 million or so unique TCR beta sequences from about 190 million T cells were reported. Of the 398 genotyped donors, roughly 85% fell in the genetic ancestry cluster associated with self-reported Caucasian donors. Rather than drawing on any new phenotypic data, the later analysis identified candidate immune exposures from TCR beta sequences and the way those sequences occurred across donors. The T cell repertoires of around 730 subjects were profiled by immunosequencing and related to cytomegalovirus serostatus. An earlier analysis of some 600 of the donors applied high-throughput TCR beta sequencing to assess whether each TCR beta V gene segment acted as functional or pseudogenic. Among a few hundred genotyped donors of the cohort, an average of about 240,000 unique TCR beta nucleotide sequences were sequenced per donor, roughly a sixth of them non-productive. All discovery cohort repertoires had been generated using a single sequencing platform. HLA typing included class I and class II loci at four-digit resolution. In addition to the first cohort of roughly 700 subjects, a separate validation cohort of 100 to 150 different subjects was used. To predict cytomegalovirus infection status, the study combined high-throughput TCR immunosequencing, statistical association of individual TCRs with disease status, and machine learning. The number of donors typed differed by locus, with roughly 620-640 for A, B, C, DRB1 and DQB1, 522 for DQA1, about 610 for DPA1, and around 450 for DPB1. A later genetic analysis took genome-wide SNP genotypes for about 55% of the 666 donors and used that subset as a discovery cohort. Donor age, sex, ethnicity and CMV serostatus were compiled together with the repertoire data. About 300 gigabases of sequencing data and approximately 85 million unique TCR sequences were included in an early release covering over 600 HLA-typed donors. Four or five DR-DQ haplotypes were handled as single units for association and clustering, since linkage in the cohort was strong. A later analysis re-examined previously published TCR beta repertoires from 500 to 700 donors and added high-resolution HLA genotyping to investigate patterns of TCR occurrence. The study aimed to test whether signatures of past pathogen exposure could be identified by cataloging public T cell receptors.

The library was made by the immunoSEQ multiplex PCR assay. A mixture of 60 forward primers for TCR Vbeta segments and 13 reverse primers for TCR Jbeta segments was used in the multiplex PCR. The CDR3 region of rearranged TCR beta genes was amplified from genomic DNA with a multiplex PCR assay. Amplified TCR beta libraries were sequenced as 87-base-pair reads on the Illumina HiSeq System. For the original study's pipeline: In a later analysis, tens of millions of unique TCR beta chains were counted across the 500 to 700 repertoires, and roughly 11 million of these chains were shared by at least two donors. Raw reads were error-corrected and collapsed into unique sequences by a nearest-neighbor algorithm in which closely related sequences were merged to remove PCR and sequencing errors. V, D and J gene segments were assigned by aligning CDR3 sequences to IMGT reference sequences. For a sequence to be retained, a match of at least six nucleotides was required to both a V gene segment and a J gene segment. A rearrangement was called productive if the CDR3 had no stop codons and remained in frame with V and J, and every other rearrangement was called non-productive. Following IMGT convention, CDR3 was defined as the stretch from the second conserved V-encoded cysteine up to the conserved J-encoded phenylalanine. In an earlier analysis of around 640 of the donors, sequences lacking an unambiguous match to a single V gene segment were excluded. In an earlier analysis of about 590 of the donors, a V segment was called functional when productive rearrangements were above 56.7%, and segregating when the standard deviation between donors exceeded 5%. A statistical classification framework was developed to diagnose cytomegalovirus status using the catalog of TCR beta chain sequences. A later analysis assigned V and J genes by comparing TCR nucleotide sequences with IMGT/GENE-DB human TR gene sequences. Using the TCRdist pipeline, a later analysis assigned CDR3 sequences along with most-parsimonious VDJ recombination scenarios. In a later analysis, each TCR beta chain was defined by its CDR3 amino acid sequence together with its V-gene family, and reads without a unique V-gene family were excluded. A later analysis removed over 500 highly shared, low-generation-probability nucleotide sequences to deal with suspected cross-contamination and a sequencing artifact. For each public chain, a later analysis derived a clonal expansion index from normalized ranks of inferred template counts within each repertoire. In a later analysis, generation probabilities were computed with a VDJ recombination model fitted to out-of-frame rearrangements, and the resulting probabilities were checked against IGoR. A later analysis scored TCR-TCR, TCR-HLA and TCR-CMV co-occurrence with hypergeometric tests, applying a repertoire-size bias correction to TCR pairs. False discovery rates were estimated in a later analysis by permuting HLA or CMV assignments 20 times. In a later analysis, co-occurring TCRs were grouped using DBSCAN, and TCRdist sequence similarity was added for clustering within HLA-allele-positive subsets. Co-occurrence clustering excluded repertoires with fewer than 30,000 or more than 120,000 public chains, plus five with anomalous nucleotide sharing. TCRdb re-hosts the immuneACCESS table, in-frame sequences only. Its copies lack some clones; in the studies checked, an unresolved V gene accounts for under half of them, and the cause for the rest is not known. V and J calls plus clone size are reproduced from that table; the DNA served to infer D and trimming. Within this sample are tens of thousands of clones, with roughly 79% of them counted one time only. About 22% of the sample goes to the ten largest clones.

The cohort comprised fewer than 750 healthy bone marrow donors. At the time of sampling, all cohort members were nominally healthy, though unrecorded immune exposures were likely present. The donor was CMV seropositive and belonged to the group of 250 to 300 seropositive cohort members. Every donor gave a peripheral blood sample, and the peripheral blood mononuclear cells from that sample were used for TCR beta sequencing. Genomic DNA extraction from the blood cell samples was performed with the Qiagen DNeasy Blood Extraction Kit. CDR1 LNHNV and CDR2 YYDKDF are derived from the germline V gene (reference sequence). V lost 1 base and J lost 3 bases, and the count of bases not matched to a germline gene is 2. There are 15 amino acids in the CDR3, from cysteine to phenylalanine inclusive. Only the CDR3 region is kept as DNA, spanning 45 bases read in frame from base 1. On this clone itself: Its antigen is still unknown. No base quality information exists; no much larger clone differs at one position.

Results the study describes overall, beyond this receptor: Linkage disequilibrium might explain the correlated functional status among segregating V segments, but an unknown experimental factor could not be ruled out. Most TCR sequences were seen in very few donors, while some public TCRs were found in many individuals. The earlier analysis of some 540 of the donors excluded 15 to 20 rarely observed V segments, including chromosome 9 orphons, because counts were too low. Three of the identified cytomegalovirus-associated TCR beta chains were confirmed in vitro to be specific for cytomegalovirus antigens. Roughly uniform sequencing depth across donors was assumed in presence/absence analyses, although this assumption may not hold. A later analysis found that most CMV-associated TCR beta chains appeared HLA-restricted, with HLA associations seemingly driven largely by CMV exposure. It was suggested by the authors that the approach could potentially be generalized to other disease states and immunological phenotypes. In a later genetic analysis, a missense DCLRE1C variant was associated with V-gene and J-gene trimming of TCR beta chains, and the association was replicated in an independent cohort. Specific HLA alleles were associated with 15,000 to 20,000 TCR beta sequences at a false discovery rate of 0.05 in a later analysis. CMV serostatus was the only immune exposure information available for the cohort. The study listed 150 to 200 TCR beta chains as associated with cytomegalovirus. In a later analysis, TCR association rates were found to vary across HLA loci, with the most associated TCRs seen for DRB1 alleles and the fewest for HLA-C alleles. The classifier was reported to diagnose cytomegalovirus status with high specificity and sensitivity in both the original and validation cohorts. In an earlier analysis of approximately 590 of the donors, most TCR beta V segments were observed in productive rearrangements about 87% or about 30% of the time, broadly matching IMGT annotations. A group of highly shared sequence variants was considered likely to be a technical artifact of the sequencing pipeline. Assigning TCR associations to individual alleles was difficult when HLA alleles, especially DR and DQ, strongly co-occurred. A further reported finding was that TCR beta sequences accurately predicted the HLA-A and HLA-B alleles for most subjects in the first cohort. A later analysis found that HLA-associated TCR beta chains were more clonally expanded and had lower generation probabilities than equally common non-associated chains. The cohort was sequenced for TCR beta chains only, and without alpha or paired-chain data the features that could be detected were limited. According to a later analysis, parvovirus B19, influenza, CMV and Epstein-Barr virus appeared linked to several top co-occurrence clusters. Some IMGT-functional V segments, including TRBV6-2 and TRBV6-3, could not be distinguished by the 87-base-pair reads and were therefore excluded. Compared with the roughly 700-donor mean, donors in an Asian-associated ancestry cluster had fewer N-insertions in productive TCRs, according to a later genetic analysis. Because HLA typing was unavailable for some donors at each locus, only the typed subset was used in association tests.

The source of this sequence is a woman in her 40s in good health and CMV-seropositive. The sample consisted of PBMCs. The chain joins TRBV15 to TRBJ1-4; TRBD1 aligns with 7 central bases. In nucleotides, the sequence is TGTGCCACCAGCAGAGGCGACAGGGCTAATGAAAAACTGTTTTTT. Translated, it gives CATSRGDRANEKLFF. When the CDR3 is completed using the reference TRBV15 and TRBJ1-4 genes on either side, the full variable domain is DAMVIQNPRYQVTQFGKPVTLSCSQTLNHNVMYWYQQKSSQAPKLLFHYYDKDFNNEADTPDNFQSRRPNTSFCFLDIRSPGLGDTAMYLCATSRGDRANEKLFFGSGTQLSVL.